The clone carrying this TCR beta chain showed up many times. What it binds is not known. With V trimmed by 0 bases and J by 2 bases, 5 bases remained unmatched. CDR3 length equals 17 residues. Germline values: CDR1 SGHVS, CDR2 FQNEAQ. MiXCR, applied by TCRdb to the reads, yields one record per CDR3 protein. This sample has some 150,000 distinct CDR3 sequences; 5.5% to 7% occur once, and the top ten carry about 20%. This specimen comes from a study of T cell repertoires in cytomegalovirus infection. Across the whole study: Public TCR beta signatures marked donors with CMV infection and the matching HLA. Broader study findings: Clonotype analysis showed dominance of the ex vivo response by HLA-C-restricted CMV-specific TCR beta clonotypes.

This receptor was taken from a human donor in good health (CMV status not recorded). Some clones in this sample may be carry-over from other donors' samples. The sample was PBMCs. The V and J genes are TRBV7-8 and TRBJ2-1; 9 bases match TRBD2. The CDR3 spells CASSLAMPSGTYNEQFF. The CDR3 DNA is TGTGCCAGCAGCTTAGCGATGCCTAGCGGGACCTACAATGAGCAGTTCTTC.